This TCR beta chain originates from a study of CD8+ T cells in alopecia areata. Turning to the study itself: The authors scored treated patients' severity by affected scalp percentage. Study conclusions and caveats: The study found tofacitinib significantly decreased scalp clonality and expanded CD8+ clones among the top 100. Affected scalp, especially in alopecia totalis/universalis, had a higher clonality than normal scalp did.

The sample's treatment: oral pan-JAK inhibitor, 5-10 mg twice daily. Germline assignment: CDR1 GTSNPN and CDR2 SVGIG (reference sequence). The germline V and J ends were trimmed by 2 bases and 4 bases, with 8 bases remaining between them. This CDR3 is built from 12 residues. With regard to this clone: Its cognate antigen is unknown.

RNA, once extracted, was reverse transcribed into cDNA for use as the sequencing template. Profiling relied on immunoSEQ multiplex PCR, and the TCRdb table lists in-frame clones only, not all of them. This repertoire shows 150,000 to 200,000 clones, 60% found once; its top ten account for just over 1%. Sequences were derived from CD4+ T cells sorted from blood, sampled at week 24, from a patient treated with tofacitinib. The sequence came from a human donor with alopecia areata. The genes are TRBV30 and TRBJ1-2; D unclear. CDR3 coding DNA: TGTGCCTGGAGTACCTCCGGCTATGGCTACACCTTC. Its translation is CAWSTSGYGYTF.